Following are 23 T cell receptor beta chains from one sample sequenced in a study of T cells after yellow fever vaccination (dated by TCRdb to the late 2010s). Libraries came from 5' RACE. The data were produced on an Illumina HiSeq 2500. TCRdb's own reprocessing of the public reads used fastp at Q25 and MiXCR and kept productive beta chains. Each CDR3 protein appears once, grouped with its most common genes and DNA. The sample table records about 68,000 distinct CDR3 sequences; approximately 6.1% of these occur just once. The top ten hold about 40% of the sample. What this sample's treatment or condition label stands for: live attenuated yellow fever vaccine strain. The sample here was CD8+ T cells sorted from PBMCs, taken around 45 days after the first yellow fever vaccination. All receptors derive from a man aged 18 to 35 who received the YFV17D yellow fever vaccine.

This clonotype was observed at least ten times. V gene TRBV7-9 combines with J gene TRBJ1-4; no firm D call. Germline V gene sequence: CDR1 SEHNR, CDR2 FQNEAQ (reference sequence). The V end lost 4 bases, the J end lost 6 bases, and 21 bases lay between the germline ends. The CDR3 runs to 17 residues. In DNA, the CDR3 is TGTGCCAGCAGCTCAGGCCGCCTGATACTTCGGGATGAAAAACTGTTTTTT. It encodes CASSSGRLILRDEKLFF.

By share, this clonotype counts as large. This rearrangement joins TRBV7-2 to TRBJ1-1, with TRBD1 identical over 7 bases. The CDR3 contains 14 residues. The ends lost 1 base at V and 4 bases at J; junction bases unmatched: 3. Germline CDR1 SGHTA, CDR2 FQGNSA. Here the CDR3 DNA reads TGTGCCAGCAGCTTAGGGTCAGGGGGCACTGAAGCTTTCTTT. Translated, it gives CASSLGSGGTEAFF.

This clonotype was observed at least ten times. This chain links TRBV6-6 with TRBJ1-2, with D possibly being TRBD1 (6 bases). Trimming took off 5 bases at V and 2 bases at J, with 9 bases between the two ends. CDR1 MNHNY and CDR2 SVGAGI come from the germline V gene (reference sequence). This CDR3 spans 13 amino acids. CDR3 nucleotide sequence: TGTGCCAGCAGTCAACAGGGAAACTATGGCTACACCTTC. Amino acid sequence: CASSQQGNYGYTF.

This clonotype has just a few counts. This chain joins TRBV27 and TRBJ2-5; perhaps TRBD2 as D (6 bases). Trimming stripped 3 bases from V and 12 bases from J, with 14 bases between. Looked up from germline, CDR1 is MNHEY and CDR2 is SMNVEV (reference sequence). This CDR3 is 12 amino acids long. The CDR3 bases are TGTGCCAGCAGTTTTTCAGCGGGTCTTAAGTACTTC. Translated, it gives CASSFSAGLKYF.

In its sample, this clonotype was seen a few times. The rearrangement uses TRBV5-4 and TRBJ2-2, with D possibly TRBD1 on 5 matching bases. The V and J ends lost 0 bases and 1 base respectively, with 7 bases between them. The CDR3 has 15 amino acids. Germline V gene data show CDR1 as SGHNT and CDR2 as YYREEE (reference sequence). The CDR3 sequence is CASSLGQGNTGELFF. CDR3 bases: TGTGCCAGCAGCTTGGGGCAGGGGAACACCGGGGAGCTGTTTTTT.

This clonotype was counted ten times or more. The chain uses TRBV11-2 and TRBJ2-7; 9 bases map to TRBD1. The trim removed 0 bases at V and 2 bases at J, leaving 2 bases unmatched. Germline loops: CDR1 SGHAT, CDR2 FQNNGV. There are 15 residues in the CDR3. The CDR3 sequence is CASSLDGTGTYEQYF. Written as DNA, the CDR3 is TGTGCCAGCAGCTTAGATGGGACAGGGACCTACGAGCAGTACTTC.

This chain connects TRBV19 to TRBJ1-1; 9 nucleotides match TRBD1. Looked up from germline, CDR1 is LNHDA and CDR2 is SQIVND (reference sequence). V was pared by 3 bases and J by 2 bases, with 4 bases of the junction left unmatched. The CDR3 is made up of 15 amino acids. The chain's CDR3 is CASSIGTGFNTEAFF. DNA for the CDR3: TGTGCCAGTAGTATCGGGACAGGGTTTAACACTGAAGCTTTCTTT.

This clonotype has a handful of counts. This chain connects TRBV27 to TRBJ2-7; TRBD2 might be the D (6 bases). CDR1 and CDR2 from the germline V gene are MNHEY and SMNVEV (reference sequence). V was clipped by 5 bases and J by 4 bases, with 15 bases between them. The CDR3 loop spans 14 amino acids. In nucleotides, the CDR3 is TGTGCCAGCAGTCTAACCGGGACTGTTTACGAGCAGTACGTC. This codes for CASSLTGTVYEQYV.

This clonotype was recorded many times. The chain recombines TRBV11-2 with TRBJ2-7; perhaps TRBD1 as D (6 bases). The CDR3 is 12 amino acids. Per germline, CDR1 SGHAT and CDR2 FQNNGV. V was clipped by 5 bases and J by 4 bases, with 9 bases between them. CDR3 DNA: TGTGCCAGCAGCGGGGGCCTTTACGAGCAGTACTTC. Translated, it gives CASSGGLYEQYF.

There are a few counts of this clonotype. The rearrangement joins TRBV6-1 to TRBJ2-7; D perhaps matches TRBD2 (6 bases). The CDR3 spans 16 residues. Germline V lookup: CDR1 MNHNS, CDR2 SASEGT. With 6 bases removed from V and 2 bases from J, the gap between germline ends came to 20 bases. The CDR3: CASSPQEGREAYEQYF. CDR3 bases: TGTGCCAGCAGCCCTCAGGAAGGCAGGGAGGCCTACGAGCAGTACTTC.

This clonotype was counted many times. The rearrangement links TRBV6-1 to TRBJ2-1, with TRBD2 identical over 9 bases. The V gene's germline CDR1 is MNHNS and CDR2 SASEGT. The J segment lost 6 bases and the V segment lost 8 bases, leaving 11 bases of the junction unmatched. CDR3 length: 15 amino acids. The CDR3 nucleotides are TGTGCCAGCGCCAAGGGGCGGGGGGGCCCCAATGAGCAGTTCTTC. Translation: CASAKGRGGPNEQFF.

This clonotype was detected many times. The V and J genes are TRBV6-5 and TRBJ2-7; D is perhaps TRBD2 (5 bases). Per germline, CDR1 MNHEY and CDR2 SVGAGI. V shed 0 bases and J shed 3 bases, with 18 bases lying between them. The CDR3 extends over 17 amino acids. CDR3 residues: CASSYSNVDLGVYEQYF. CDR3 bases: TGTGCCAGCAGTTACTCGAATGTCGACCTCGGGGTCTACGAGCAGTACTTC.

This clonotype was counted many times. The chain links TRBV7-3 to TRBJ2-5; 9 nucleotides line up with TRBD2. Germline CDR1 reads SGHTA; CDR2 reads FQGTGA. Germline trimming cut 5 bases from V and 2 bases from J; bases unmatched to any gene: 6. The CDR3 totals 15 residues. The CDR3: CASSVGLASQETQYF. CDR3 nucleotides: TGTGCCAGCAGCGTCGGACTAGCGAGTCAAGAGACCCAGTACTTC. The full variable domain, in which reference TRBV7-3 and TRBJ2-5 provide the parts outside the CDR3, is GAGVSQTPSNKVTEKGKYVELRCDPISGHTALYWYRQSLGQGPEFLIYFQGTGAADDSGLPNDRFFAVRPEGSVSTLKIQRTERGDSAVYLCASSVGLASQETQYFGPGTRLLVL.

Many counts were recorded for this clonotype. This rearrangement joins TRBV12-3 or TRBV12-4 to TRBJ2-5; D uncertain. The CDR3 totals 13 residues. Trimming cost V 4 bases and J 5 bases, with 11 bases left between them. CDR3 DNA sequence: TGTGCCAGCAGTTGGGCAGCCCGGGAGACCCAGTACTTC. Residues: CASSWAARETQYF.

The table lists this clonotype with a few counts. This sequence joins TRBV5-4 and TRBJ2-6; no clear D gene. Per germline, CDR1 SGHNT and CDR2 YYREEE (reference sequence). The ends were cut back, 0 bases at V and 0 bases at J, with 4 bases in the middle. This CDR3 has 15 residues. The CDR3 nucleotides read TGTGCCAGCAGCTTGGATCTCTCTGGGGCCAACGTCCTGACTTTC. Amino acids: CASSLDLSGANVLTF.

DNA for the CDR3: TGTGCCAGCAGCCCGCAGATCATGAACACTGAAGCTTTCTTT. Amino acids: CASSPQIMNTEAFF. The genes are TRBV11-2 and TRBJ1-1; D gene uncertain. The CDR3 consists of 14 residues. V was shortened by 5 bases and J by 0 bases, with 10 bases between the two germline ends. The germline V gene encodes CDR1 SGHAT and CDR2 FQNNGV.

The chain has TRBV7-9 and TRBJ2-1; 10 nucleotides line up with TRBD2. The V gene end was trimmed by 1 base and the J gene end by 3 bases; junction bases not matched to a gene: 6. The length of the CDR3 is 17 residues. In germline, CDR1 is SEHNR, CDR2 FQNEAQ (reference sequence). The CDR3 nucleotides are TGTGCCAGCAGCTTAGGTCGAGCGGGGGGGCTCTACAATGAGCAGTTCTTC. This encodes CASSLGRAGGLYNEQFF.

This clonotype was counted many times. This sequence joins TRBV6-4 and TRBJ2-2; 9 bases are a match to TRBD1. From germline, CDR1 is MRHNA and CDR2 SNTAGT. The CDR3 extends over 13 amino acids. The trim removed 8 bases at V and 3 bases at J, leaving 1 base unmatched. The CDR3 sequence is CASRDRDTGELFF. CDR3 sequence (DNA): TGTGCCAGCCGGGACAGGGACACCGGGGAGCTGTTTTTT.

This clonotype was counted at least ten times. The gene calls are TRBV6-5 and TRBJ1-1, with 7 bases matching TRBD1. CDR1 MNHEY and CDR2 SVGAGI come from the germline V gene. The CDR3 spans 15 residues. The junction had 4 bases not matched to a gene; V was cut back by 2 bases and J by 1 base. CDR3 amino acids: CASSYRTGSNTEAFF. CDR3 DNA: TGTGCCAGCAGTTACCGGACAGGATCGAACACTGAAGCTTTCTTT.

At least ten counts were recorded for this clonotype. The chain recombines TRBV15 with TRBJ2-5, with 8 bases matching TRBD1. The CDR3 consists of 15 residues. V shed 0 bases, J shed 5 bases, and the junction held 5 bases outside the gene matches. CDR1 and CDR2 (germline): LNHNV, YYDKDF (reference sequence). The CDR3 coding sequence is TGTGCCACCAGCAGAGACGACAGGGGCCGCGAGACCCAGTACTTC. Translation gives CATSRDDRGRETQYF.

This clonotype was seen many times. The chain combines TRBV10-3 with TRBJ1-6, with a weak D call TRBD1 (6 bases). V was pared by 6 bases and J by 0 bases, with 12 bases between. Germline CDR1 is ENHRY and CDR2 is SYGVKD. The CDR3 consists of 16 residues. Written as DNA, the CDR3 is TGTGCCATCAGAGGAGGGGGAAGCTCCTATAATTCACCCCTCCACTTT. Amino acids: CAIRGGGSSYNSPLHF.

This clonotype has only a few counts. CDR3 residues: CASSPGALEKSTDTQYF. For the CDR3, the DNA is TGTGCCAGCAGCCCCGGAGCCCTCGAAAAGAGCACAGATACGCAGTATTTT. V gene TRBV7-2 combines with J gene TRBJ2-3; the D is unclear. Germline loops: CDR1 SGHTA, CDR2 FQGNSA. The CDR3 extends over 17 amino acids. V was pared by 5 bases and J by 0 bases, with 18 bases between.

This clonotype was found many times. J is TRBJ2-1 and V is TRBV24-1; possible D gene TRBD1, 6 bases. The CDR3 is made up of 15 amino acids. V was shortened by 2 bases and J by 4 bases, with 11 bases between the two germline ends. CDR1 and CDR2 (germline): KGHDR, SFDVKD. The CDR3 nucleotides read TGTGCCACCAGTGATTCCATGGGGGCTTACAATGAGCAGTTCTTC. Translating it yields CATSDSMGAYNEQFF.